This is a list of T cell receptor beta chains from one sample in a study of shared clonotypes between healthy human individuals. TCRdb keeps only in-frame clones here, not all; method: immunoSEQ multiplex PCR. The sample lists 2.3 million or so clones, more than 85% occurring once. The source material was naive CD4+ T cells from PBMCs. These receptor sequences come from a man younger than 35 in good health. Some clones in this sample may be carry-over from other donors' samples. The CDR3 runs from the conserved cysteine through the conserved F or W. Fields, in order: D gene, V gene, clone size, J gene, CDR3 protein, CDR3 DNA. A D gene is named only where the DNA matches it firmly. Expanded clones get a size class; other rows say once, few or many, or leave the size out.

d_call: .; v_call: TRBV29-1; clone_size: .; j_call: TRBJ2-2; cdr3_aa: CSVEDPPGSRDTGELFF; cdr3_nt: TGCAGCGTTGAAGATCCCCCCGGGAGTCGCGACACCGGGGAGCTGTTTTTT
d_call: .; v_call: TRBV19; clone_size: .; j_call: TRBJ1-1; cdr3_aa: CATLGGPVNTEAFF; cdr3_nt: TGTGCCACCCTAGGGGGGCCCGTGAACACTGAAGCTTTCTTT
d_call: .; v_call: TRBV2; clone_size: .; j_call: TRBJ2-7; cdr3_aa: CASSDSSSAKYEQYF; cdr3_nt: TGTGCCAGCAGTGACAGTTCTAGCGCAAAATACGAGCAGTACTTC
d_call: .; v_call: TRBV25-1; clone_size: .; j_call: TRBJ2-1; cdr3_aa: CASSRVSTGQFF; cdr3_nt: TGTGCCAGCAGCAGAGTCTCCACGGGGCAGTTCTTC
d_call: .; v_call: TRBV19; clone_size: .; j_call: TRBJ1-1; cdr3_aa: CASSIWGREGHTEAFF; cdr3_nt: TGTGCCAGTAGTATCTGGGGCAGGGAGGGTCACACTGAAGCTTTCTTT
d_call: .; v_call: TRBV2; clone_size: .; j_call: TRBJ1-5; cdr3_aa: CASSDRLTQNQPQHF; cdr3_nt: TGTGCCAGCTCAGACAGACTAACACAAAATCAGCCCCAGCATTTT
d_call: TRBD2; v_call: TRBV7-2; clone_size: once; j_call: TRBJ2-7; cdr3_aa: CASSLAETSATRQYF; cdr3_nt: TGTGCCAGCAGCTTAGCGGAGACTAGCGCGACCCGGCAGTACTTC
d_call: TRBD2; v_call: TRBV5-1; clone_size: .; j_call: TRBJ2-7; cdr3_aa: CASSVSGGPAYEQYF; cdr3_nt: TGCGCCAGCAGCGTGTCGGGAGGGCCAGCCTACGAGCAGTACTTC
d_call: .; v_call: TRBV27; clone_size: .; j_call: TRBJ1-4; cdr3_aa: CASSPRSAEKLFF; cdr3_nt: TGTGCCAGCAGTCCCCGATCGGCCGAAAAACTGTTTTTT
d_call: .; v_call: TRBV7-2; clone_size: .; j_call: TRBJ2-5; cdr3_aa: CASSPRRTSGGYQETQYF; cdr3_nt: TGTGCCAGCAGCCCAAGGCGGACCTCAGGAGGATACCAAGAGACCCAGTACTTC
d_call: TRBD2; v_call: TRBV10-3; clone_size: .; j_call: TRBJ2-3; cdr3_aa: CATISGPYTDTQYF; cdr3_nt: TGTGCCACCATTAGCGGGCCTTACACAGATACGCAGTATTTT
d_call: .; v_call: TRBV2; clone_size: .; j_call: TRBJ1-3; cdr3_aa: CASSVNGGGNTIYF; cdr3_nt: TGTGCCAGCAGTGTCAACGGCGGTGGAAACACCATATATTTT
d_call: TRBD2; v_call: TRBV5-1; clone_size: .; j_call: TRBJ2-3; cdr3_aa: CASNTGSLAGGFGADTQYF; cdr3_nt: TGCGCCAGCAACACAGGCTCACTAGCGGGAGGGTTTGGCGCAGATACGCAGTATTTT
d_call: .; v_call: TRBV30; clone_size: .; j_call: TRBJ2-5; cdr3_aa: CAWSKKRQETQYF; cdr3_nt: TGTGCCTGGAGTAAGAAGAGGCAAGAGACCCAGTACTTC
d_call: TRBD1; v_call: TRBV28; clone_size: .; j_call: TRBJ1-5; cdr3_aa: CASKDPGQGPHF; cdr3_nt: TGTGCCAGCAAGGACCCGGGACAGGGGCCACATTTT
d_call: .; v_call: TRBV2; clone_size: .; j_call: TRBJ2-2; cdr3_aa: CASSDRRPGELFF; cdr3_nt: TGTGCCAGCAGTGACAGGCGGCCCGGGGAGCTGTTTTTT
d_call: TRBD1; v_call: TRBV5-6; clone_size: .; j_call: TRBJ2-3; cdr3_aa: CASSTGDRATDTQYF; cdr3_nt: TGTGCCAGCAGCACCGGGGACAGGGCCACAGATACGCAGTATTTT
d_call: .; v_call: TRBV7-2; clone_size: .; j_call: TRBJ1-1; cdr3_aa: CASSLGQGNTEAFF; cdr3_nt: TGTGCCAGCTCCCTTGGGCAGGGGAACACTGAAGCTTTCTTT
d_call: .; v_call: TRBV29-1; clone_size: .; j_call: TRBJ1-1; cdr3_aa: CSVGSSLNTEAFF; cdr3_nt: TGCAGCGTTGGGTCCTCCTTGAACACTGAAGCTTTCTTT
d_call: .; v_call: TRBV5-1; clone_size: .; j_call: TRBJ2-5; cdr3_aa: CASKRLTEETQYF; cdr3_nt: TGCGCCAGCAAACGCCTCACCGAAGAGACCCAGTACTTC
d_call: .; v_call: TRBV7-2; clone_size: .; j_call: TRBJ2-7; cdr3_aa: CASSPRSSYEQYF; cdr3_nt: TGTGCCAGCAGCCCCCGGAGCTCCTACGAGCAGTACTTC
d_call: TRBD1; v_call: TRBV5-1; clone_size: once; j_call: TRBJ2-5; cdr3_aa: CASSPGQRQETQYF; cdr3_nt: TGCGCCAGCAGCCCGGGACAGAGGCAAGAGACCCAGTACTTC
d_call: .; v_call: TRBV7-9; clone_size: few; j_call: TRBJ1-1; cdr3_aa: CASSLVTEKAFF; cdr3_nt: TGTGCCAGCAGCTTAGTAACGGAAAAAGCTTTCTTT
d_call: TRBD2; v_call: TRBV28; clone_size: .; j_call: TRBJ2-7; cdr3_aa: CASSWVGTSIEQYF; cdr3_nt: TGTGCCAGCAGTTGGGTGGGGACTAGTATCGAGCAGTACTTC
d_call: TRBD1; v_call: TRBV9; clone_size: .; j_call: TRBJ2-7; cdr3_aa: CASSPGGSSEQYF; cdr3_nt: TGTGCCAGCAGCCCAGGGGGTAGCAGTGAGCAGTACTTC
d_call: TRBD2; v_call: TRBV27; clone_size: .; j_call: TRBJ2-1; cdr3_aa: CASSPGLPTYREQFF; cdr3_nt: TGTGCCAGCAGCCCGGGACTACCCACCTACAGAGAGCAGTTCTTC
d_call: .; v_call: TRBV28; clone_size: once; j_call: TRBJ1-5; cdr3_aa: CASSEPGAKNQPQHF; cdr3_nt: TGTGCCAGCAGCGAACCCGGGGCCAAAAATCAGCCCCAGCATTTT
d_call: TRBD2; v_call: TRBV5-1; clone_size: once; j_call: TRBJ2-1; cdr3_aa: CASNPSGSSYNEQFF; cdr3_nt: TGCGCCAGCAACCCTAGCGGGAGTTCCTACAATGAGCAGTTCTTC
d_call: .; v_call: TRBV5-5; clone_size: .; j_call: TRBJ2-7; cdr3_aa: CASSLGGRYEQYF; cdr3_nt: TGTGCCAGCAGCTTGGGAGGCAGATACGAGCAGTACTTC
d_call: TRBD1; v_call: TRBV7-2; clone_size: .; j_call: TRBJ2-7; cdr3_aa: CASSPGTGDYEQYF; cdr3_nt: TGTGCCAGCAGCCCCGGGACAGGAGACTACGAGCAGTACTTC
d_call: .; v_call: TRBV6-4; clone_size: .; j_call: TRBJ1-5; cdr3_aa: CASSEQWDQPQHF; cdr3_nt: TGTGCCAGCAGTGAACAGTGGGATCAGCCCCAGCATTTT
d_call: .; v_call: TRBV5-1; clone_size: .; j_call: TRBJ1-2; cdr3_aa: CASRRVDSLSYGYTF; cdr3_nt: TGCGCCAGCAGGCGGGTCGATTCCCTAAGCTATGGCTACACCTTC
d_call: .; v_call: TRBV2; clone_size: .; j_call: TRBJ2-3; cdr3_aa: CASSEGVAKDTQYF; cdr3_nt: TGTGCCAGCAGTGAAGGAGTGGCAAAAGATACGCAGTATTTT
d_call: .; v_call: TRBV2; clone_size: .; j_call: TRBJ1-2; cdr3_aa: CASSNTGLENGYTF; cdr3_nt: TGTGCCAGCAGTAATACAGGGCTGGAGAATGGCTACACCTTC
d_call: .; v_call: TRBV7-8; clone_size: .; j_call: TRBJ2-3; cdr3_aa: CASSPMSSSDTQYF; cdr3_nt: TGTGCCAGCAGCCCAATGTCCTCGAGTGATACGCAGTATTTT
d_call: .; v_call: TRBV5-1; clone_size: .; j_call: TRBJ2-4; cdr3_aa: CASSPSPSIAKNIQYF; cdr3_nt: TGCGCCAGCAGCCCGAGCCCCAGTATAGCCAAAAACATTCAGTACTTC
d_call: .; v_call: TRBV28; clone_size: .; j_call: TRBJ1-4; cdr3_aa: CASSFGHLSTNEGFF; cdr3_nt: TGTGCCAGCAGTTTCGGACACCTCTCAACTAATGAAGGGTTTTTT
d_call: .; v_call: TRBV9; clone_size: .; j_call: TRBJ2-5; cdr3_aa: CAGSFSGTLGETQYF; cdr3_nt: TGTGCCGGCAGCTTCTCCGGGACTCTAGGGGAGACCCAGTACTTC
d_call: .; v_call: TRBV6-5; clone_size: .; j_call: TRBJ2-5; cdr3_aa: CASSYSGVYQETQYF; cdr3_nt: TGTGCCAGCAGTTACTCCGGCGTGTACCAAGAGACCCAGTACTTC
d_call: .; v_call: TRBV5-1; clone_size: .; j_call: TRBJ1-2; cdr3_aa: CASSFSAGAGGYTF; cdr3_nt: TGCGCCAGCAGCTTCAGCGCAGGCGCAGGGGGCTACACCTTC
d_call: .; v_call: TRBV4-1; clone_size: .; j_call: TRBJ1-1; cdr3_aa: CASSQVGRLGPMNTEAFF; cdr3_nt: TGCGCCAGCAGCCAAGTGGGCAGGTTGGGGCCGATGAACACTGAAGCTTTCTTT
d_call: TRBD1; v_call: TRBV6-5; clone_size: .; j_call: TRBJ2-2; cdr3_aa: CASRRPGQGTGELFF; cdr3_nt: TGTGCCAGCAGACGACCGGGACAGGGCACCGGGGAGCTGTTTTTT
d_call: .; v_call: TRBV20-1; clone_size: .; j_call: TRBJ2-1; cdr3_aa: CSAPLGIEQFF; cdr3_nt: TGCAGTGCTCCACTAGGTATCGAGCAGTTCTTC
d_call: TRBD2; v_call: TRBV2; clone_size: .; j_call: TRBJ2-3; cdr3_aa: CASSPSGLAGTDTQYF; cdr3_nt: TGTGCCAGCAGCCCTTCTGGGCTAGCGGGTACAGATACGCAGTATTTT
d_call: .; v_call: TRBV6-1; clone_size: .; j_call: TRBJ2-7; cdr3_aa: CASRPSSYEQYF; cdr3_nt: TGTGCCAGCAGGCCTAGCTCCTACGAGCAGTACTTC
d_call: .; v_call: TRBV7-9; clone_size: .; j_call: TRBJ1-2; cdr3_aa: CASSLRGRGYGYTF; cdr3_nt: TGTGCCAGCAGCTTACGGGGGCGCGGCTATGGCTACACCTTC
d_call: .; v_call: TRBV4-1; clone_size: .; j_call: TRBJ1-2; cdr3_aa: CASSQDGREVRGYTF; cdr3_nt: TGCGCCAGCAGCCAAGATGGCAGGGAAGTTAGAGGCTACACCTTC
d_call: TRBD1; v_call: TRBV9; clone_size: .; j_call: TRBJ2-5; cdr3_aa: CASSDPTGGETQYF; cdr3_nt: TGTGCCAGCAGCGACCCGACAGGGGGGGAGACCCAGTACTTC
d_call: .; v_call: TRBV5-6; clone_size: .; j_call: TRBJ2-1; cdr3_aa: CASSFRVIEQFF; cdr3_nt: TGTGCCAGCAGCTTCCGGGTCATTGAGCAGTTCTTC
d_call: TRBD1; v_call: TRBV18; clone_size: once; j_call: TRBJ2-7; cdr3_aa: CASSPQGQSYEQYF; cdr3_nt: TGTGCCAGCTCACCACAGGGACAGTCTTACGAGCAGTACTTC
d_call: .; v_call: TRBV30; clone_size: .; j_call: TRBJ2-7; cdr3_aa: CAWSPTGNEQYF; cdr3_nt: TGTGCCTGGAGTCCTACAGGGAACGAGCAGTACTTC
d_call: .; v_call: TRBV5-1; clone_size: .; j_call: TRBJ1-5; cdr3_aa: CASSLKDGNQPQHF; cdr3_nt: TGCGCCAGCAGCTTGAAAGATGGCAATCAGCCCCAGCATTTT
d_call: .; v_call: TRBV4-1; clone_size: .; j_call: TRBJ1-6; cdr3_aa: CASSQPRGGVGLPLHF; cdr3_nt: TGCGCCAGCAGCCAACCCCGTGGGGGGGTAGGGTTGCCCCTCCACTTT
d_call: .; v_call: TRBV5-6; clone_size: .; j_call: TRBJ1-2; cdr3_aa: CASSLGQFNYGYTF; cdr3_nt: TGTGCCAGCAGCTTGGGGCAATTTAACTATGGCTACACCTTC
d_call: .; v_call: TRBV7-2; clone_size: .; j_call: TRBJ2-1; cdr3_aa: CASSLASWGDDEQFF; cdr3_nt: TGTGCCAGCAGCTTAGCCTCTTGGGGAGACGATGAGCAGTTCTTC
d_call: .; v_call: TRBV20-1; clone_size: .; j_call: TRBJ1-2; cdr3_aa: CSVETNYGYTF; cdr3_nt: TGCAGTGTTGAAACAAACTATGGCTACACCTTC
d_call: .; v_call: TRBV5-1; clone_size: .; j_call: TRBJ2-5; cdr3_aa: CASSWDSQGTETQYF; cdr3_nt: TGCGCCAGCAGCTGGGACTCCCAGGGTACAGAGACCCAGTACTTC
d_call: .; v_call: TRBV27; clone_size: .; j_call: TRBJ1-2; cdr3_aa: CASSLEQGWGGYTF; cdr3_nt: TGTGCCAGCAGTTTAGAACAGGGATGGGGCGGCTACACCTTC
d_call: .; v_call: TRBV13; clone_size: .; j_call: TRBJ1-1; cdr3_aa: CASSLTNTEAFF; cdr3_nt: TGTGCCAGCAGCTTAACGAACACTGAAGCTTTCTTT
d_call: TRBD2; v_call: TRBV19; clone_size: .; j_call: TRBJ2-1; cdr3_aa: CASATGLAGIYNEQFF; cdr3_nt: TGTGCCAGCGCAACCGGACTAGCGGGGATCTACAATGAGCAGTTCTTC